The present TCR beta chain was sequenced within a study of control samples from healthy donors and cancer patients. The method was immunoSEQ multiplex PCR; TCRdb's version includes in-frame clones alone and lacks a portion of them. Here the sample spans around 94,000 clones, just over 90% being singletons. The CDR3 runs 11 residues. Trimming shortened V by 6 bases and J by 5 bases, and 7 bases separated the two germline ends. Germline CDR1 reads MDHEN; CDR2 reads SYDVKM. This TCR was recovered from a woman younger than 30 in good health. Sequenced: blood. V gene TRBV28 combines with J gene TRBJ1-2; no clear D gene. The CDR3 is CASSRSYGYTF. DNA for the CDR3: TGTGCCAGCAGCCGGAGTTATGGCTACACCTTC.